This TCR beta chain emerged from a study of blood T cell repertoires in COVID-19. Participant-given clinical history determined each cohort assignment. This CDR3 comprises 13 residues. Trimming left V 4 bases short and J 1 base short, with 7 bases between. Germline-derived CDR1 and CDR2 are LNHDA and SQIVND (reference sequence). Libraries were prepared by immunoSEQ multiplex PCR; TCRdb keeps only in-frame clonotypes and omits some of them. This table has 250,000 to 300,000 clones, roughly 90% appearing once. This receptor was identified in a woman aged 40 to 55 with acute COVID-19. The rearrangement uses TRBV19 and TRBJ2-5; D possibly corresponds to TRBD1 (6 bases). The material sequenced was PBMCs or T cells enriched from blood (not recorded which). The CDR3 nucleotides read TGTGCCAGTAGTAGGACAGTCCAAGAGACCCAGTACTTC. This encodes CASSRTVQETQYF.